The clone carrying this T cell receptor (beta chain) was seen at least ten times. The antigen remains unidentified. The data are from a study of regulatory T cells in long-lasting Graves disease. The sample's time point: newly diagnosed GD, antithyroid drugs for less than 3 months. PBMCs provided the RNA from which the TCR library was made. The germline CDR1 and CDR2 sequences are SQVTM and ANQGSEA. V was pared by 5 bases and J by 2 bases, with 16 bases between. The CDR3 totals 15 residues. The study, taken as a whole, reports: Newly diagnosed disease favored TRBV20-1 and TRBJ2-1 over persistent disease. Clonotypes that were public and shared totalled 2,500 to 3,500 in persistent patients versus over 800 in new patients. Newly diagnosed Graves' patients exceeded persistent ones in TCR diversity.

Construction of the TCR beta libraries employed iRepertoire HTBI primers in conjunction with Arm-PCR of CDR3 regions. One entry per CDR3 protein results from TCRdb running MiXCR on the multiplex PCR reads. The sample holds more than 350,000 distinct CDR3 sequences, 15% seen once. These sequences were also reported in another study, on T cells in Graves' hyperthyroidism and ophthalmopathy. According to that study: HTBI primers were used for first-round RT-PCR of the TCR CDR3.

The source is a woman in her 30s with Graves disease. The chain combines TRBV29-1 with TRBJ1-3, with D perhaps TRBD1 (6 bases). This specimen was peripheral blood mononuclear cells (PBMCs), taken at new diagnosis, from a patient treated with antithyroid drugs. CDR3 protein: CSVLQGWGTGNTIYF. The CDR3 DNA follows: TGCAGCGTTCTTCAGGGGTGGGGAACTGGAAACACCATATATTTT.